Following are 15 T cell receptor beta chains from one sample sequenced in a study of CD4+ T cells in melanoma (dated by TCRdb to the early 2020s). The library was made by the immunoSEQ multiplex PCR assay. TCRdb mirrors the immuneACCESS table, restricted to in-frame sequences. Some clones are absent from its copies; in checked studies, under half trace to an unresolved V gene, and the reason for the others is unknown. This sample comprises about 13,000 clones, around 68% of them detected only once. The biggest ten clones account for over 15% of the sample. The sequencing sample was made of cells from a culture (not recorded whether cultured in vitro). The source of these receptors is a human donor with melanoma.

The genes are TRBV6-5 and TRBJ2-7; tentatively, D is TRBD1 (6 bases). V lost 2 bases, J lost 3 bases, and 11 bases lay in between. The CDR3 is 14 residues long. Germline-derived CDR1 and CDR2 are MNHEY and SVGAGI. The CDR3 sequence is CASSYEGRGYEQYF. The CDR3 DNA sequence: TGTGCCAGCAGTTACGAGGGCAGGGGCTACGAGCAGTACTTC.

The V gene is TRBV18, the J gene TRBJ1-1; perhaps TRBD1 as D (6 bases). V shed 6 bases and J shed 4 bases, with 18 bases lying between them. The V gene's germline CDR1 is KGHSH and CDR2 LQKENI. The CDR3 contains 15 residues. This CDR3 reads CASSVQGQVGTEAFF. The DNA of the CDR3 is TGTGCCAGCTCGGTACAGGGTCAGGTGGGCACTGAAGCTTTCTTT.

This clone showed up just a few times. The chain links TRBV9 to TRBJ1-6, with TRBD1 as a possible D gene (5 bases). There are 15 residues in the CDR3. V lost 1 base and J lost 7, with 12 bases in between. The V gene's germline CDR1 is SGDLS and CDR2 YYNGEE. The CDR3 nucleotides are TGTGCCAGCAGCGTATCAACAGGCGCGAATTCACCCCTCCACTTT. Its protein is CASSVSTGANSPLHF.

The chain uses TRBV18 and TRBJ2-2; D uncertain. The germline V gene has CDR1 KGHSH and CDR2 LQKENI. Trimming cost V 6 bases and J 4 bases, with 12 bases left between them. CDR3 length: 14 amino acids. Here the CDR3 DNA reads TGTGCCAGCTCCCCAGCCCATTCCACCGGGGAGCTGTTTTTT. Its protein is CASSPAHSTGELFF.

This clone showed up just once. The chain carries TRBV18 and TRBJ1-1, with 8 bases identical to TRBD1. The germline V gene has CDR1 KGHSH and CDR2 LQKENI. The junction had 3 bases not matched to a gene; V was cut back by 3 bases and J by 3 bases. The CDR3 has 14 amino acids. CDR3 DNA sequence: TGTGCCAGCTCACCTTTGGACAGGGACACTGAAGCTTTCTTT. This codes for CASSPLDRDTEAFF.

Regarding this clone: A junction end diverges from the germline sequence, so it may reflect a read error. V usage is TRBV19 and J usage is TRBJ1-5; D is undetermined. Germline CDR1 LNHDA, CDR2 SQIVND (reference sequence). The CDR3 spans 16 residues. The CDR3 sequence: CASSIYYSESNQPQHF. The CDR3 region has the DNA TGTGCCAGTAGTATATATTACAGCGAGAGCAATCAACCCCAGCATTTT. The full variable domain, in which reference TRBV19 and TRBJ1-5 provide the parts outside the CDR3, is DGGITQSPKYLFRKEGQNVTLSCEQNLNHDAMYWYRQDPGQGLRLIYYSQIVNDFQKGDIAEGYSVSREKKESFPLTVTSAQKNPTAFYLCASSIYYSESNQPQHFGDGTRLSIL.

DNA for the CDR3: TGTGCCAGCAGCACGTGGGCCTCTGGAAACACCATATATTTT. Translated, it gives CASSTWASGNTIYF. The chain employs TRBV5-5 and TRBJ1-3, with D unresolved. Trimming removed 4 bases from V and 0 bases from J, with 8 bases in between. Germline V gene data show CDR1 as SGHKS and CDR2 as YYEKEE (reference sequence). The CDR3 length is 14 residues.

The V and J genes are TRBV6-1 and TRBJ1-2; TRBD1 agrees at 10 bases. J was trimmed by 2 bases and V by 8 bases; bases with no gene match: 8. The germline V gene encodes CDR1 MNHNS and CDR2 SASEGT. This CDR3 is built from 15 residues. The CDR3 coding sequence is TGTGCCAGCCGGAGACAGGGGGCTTTAAACTATGGCTACACCTTC. Translation gives CASRRQGALNYGYTF.

The V call is TRBV10-3, the J call TRBJ1-2; D gene ambiguous. The CDR3 extends over 13 amino acids. Per the germline V gene, CDR1 is ENHRY and CDR2 is SYGVKD. The ends were cut back, 9 bases at V and 9 bases at J, with 20 bases in the middle. The CDR3 protein is CAIVSGGGDSYTF. The CDR3, as DNA: TGTGCCATTGTTTCAGGCGGAGGTGACAGCTACACCTTC.

This clone was found a few times. The chain joins TRBV18 to TRBJ1-1; D uncertain. V lost 3 bases to trimming and J lost 11 bases, with 10 bases between them. Germline V gene sequence: CDR1 KGHSH, CDR2 LQKENI. The CDR3 runs to 11 residues. The DNA for the CDR3 is TGTGCCAGCTCACCCGCATCTTCCGCTTTCTTT. Translated, it gives CASSPASSAFF.

The chain couples TRBV9 to TRBJ1-3, with TRBD1 as a possible D gene (6 bases). This CDR3 spans 14 amino acids. Looked up from germline, CDR1 is SGDLS and CDR2 is YYNGEE. V was cut by 4 bases and J by 1 base, with 9 bases left in between. This chain's CDR3 is CASSTTGSGNTIYF. The CDR3 DNA sequence: TGTGCCAGCAGCACCACAGGGTCTGGAAACACCATATATTTT.

The chain couples TRBV11-2 to TRBJ2-3; D remains ambiguous. CDR3 length: 13 residues. Deletions cut 3 bases from V and 4 bases from J, with 8 bases between. Germline V gene lookup returns CDR1 SGHAT and CDR2 FQNNGV. CDR3 in DNA: TGTGCCAGCAGCTTTGCCACGGCAGATACGCAGTATTTT. Translated, it gives CASSFATADTQYF.

The genes are TRBV6-5 and TRBJ1-4, with D unclear. The CDR3 is made up of 14 amino acids. Germline-derived CDR1 and CDR2 are MNHEY and SVGAGI. V lost 2 bases and J lost 6, with 10 bases in between. CDR3 sequence: CASSYTVGDEKLFF. The CDR3 DNA follows: TGTGCCAGCAGTTACACCGTGGGCGATGAAAAACTGTTTTTT.

The CDR3: CASRPLPGHQERRNTEAFF. CDR3 in DNA: TGCGCCAGCAGACCACTTCCGGGACACCAAGAACGAAGGAACACTGAAGCTTTCTTT. The chain recombines TRBV4-1 with TRBJ1-1, with D possibly TRBD1 on 6 matching bases. This CDR3 region has 19 residues. CDR1 is MGHRA and CDR2 is YSYEKL in the germline V gene. Trimming shortened V by 6 bases and J by 1 base, and 27 bases separated the two germline ends.

In this sample, this clone turned up a few times. The chain joins TRBV2 to TRBJ1-2; unclear D gene. This CDR3 is 12 amino acids long. CDR1 and CDR2 (germline): SNHLY, FYNNEI. V shed 3 bases and J shed 2 bases, with 4 bases lying between them. CDR3 in amino acids: CASSDRNYGYTF. In nucleotides, the CDR3 is TGTGCCAGCAGTGACAGGAACTATGGCTACACCTTC. Combining the CDR3 with reference TRBV2 and TRBJ1-2 gives the whole variable domain EPEVTQTPSHQVTQMGQEVILRCVPISNHLYFYWYRQILGQKVEFLVSFYNNEISEKSEIFDDQFSVERPDGSNFTLKIRSTKLEDSAMYFCASSDRNYGYTFGSGTRLTVV.